This T cell receptor beta chain was identified in a study of cytomegalovirus exposure and HLA in healthy donors. Overall study results and limits: Per a prior analysis, the majority of TCR beta V segments were productive roughly 87% or roughly 30% of the time. On later analysis, the bulk of CMV-associated TCR beta chains appeared to be HLA-restricted. Analyses of presence/absence relied on an assumption of roughly uniform sequencing depth across donors.

In regard to this clone: Its antigen is not known.

Use of 60 Vbeta and 13 Jbeta primers characterized the PCR. Authors' methods: As a later analysis found, there were around 86 million unique TCR beta chains, of which around 9.9 million were shared. TCRdb's table, derived via immunoSEQ multiplex PCR, lists solely in-frame clones and lacks some. The DNA gave D and trimming, while V, J and clone size come from that table. The sample lists approximately 70,000 clones, about 70% occurring once. The CDR3 has 13 residues. Germline CDR1 and CDR2: MNHEY and SVGAGI. Trimming removed 6 bases from V and 2 bases from J; junction bases left unmatched: 3. The sequence was collected from a middle-aged man in good health and CMV-seropositive. The specimen sequenced was PBMCs. The chain employs TRBV6-5 and TRBJ1-2; TRBD1 aligns across 7 bases. CDR3 DNA sequence: TGTGCCAGCAGATCGACAGGGAACTATGGCTACACCTTC. It yields the protein CASRSTGNYGYTF.